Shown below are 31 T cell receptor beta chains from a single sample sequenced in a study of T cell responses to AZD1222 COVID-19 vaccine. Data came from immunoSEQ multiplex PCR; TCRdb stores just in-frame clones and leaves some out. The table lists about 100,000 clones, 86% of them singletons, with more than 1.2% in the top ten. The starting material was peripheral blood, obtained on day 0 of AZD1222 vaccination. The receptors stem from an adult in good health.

The DNA for the CDR3 is TGTGCCGGGGGACTAGCGAACACCGGGGAGCTGTTTTTT. This sequence encodes CAGGLANTGELFF. The chain combines TRBV19 with TRBJ2-2; 8 positions match TRBD2. This CDR3 is built from 13 residues. V shed 11 bases and J 0 bases; nucleotides not matched to a gene: 2. The germline V gene has CDR1 LNHDA and CDR2 SQIVND (reference sequence).

CDR3 in amino acids: CASSDQGNQPQHF. The CDR3 DNA is TGTGCCAGCAGTGATCAGGGGAATCAGCCCCAGCATTTT. This sequence joins TRBV6-1 and TRBJ1-5, with D tentatively TRBD1 (6 bases). The germline CDR1 and CDR2 sequences are MNHNS and SASEGT. Trimming shortened V by 3 bases and J by 4 bases, and 7 bases separated the two germline ends. CDR3 length: 13 amino acids.

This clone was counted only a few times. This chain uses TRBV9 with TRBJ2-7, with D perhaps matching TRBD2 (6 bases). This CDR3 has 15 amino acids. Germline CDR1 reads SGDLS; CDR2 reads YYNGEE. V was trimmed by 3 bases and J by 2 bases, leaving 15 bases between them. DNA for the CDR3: TGTGCCAGCAGCGCCACGGGACTCACTCCCTACGAGCAGTACTTC. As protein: CASSATGLTPYEQYF.

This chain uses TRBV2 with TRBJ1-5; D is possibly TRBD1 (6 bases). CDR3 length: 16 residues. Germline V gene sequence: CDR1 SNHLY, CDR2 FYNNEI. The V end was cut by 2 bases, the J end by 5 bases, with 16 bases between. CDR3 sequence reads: CASSETQGRGDQPQHF. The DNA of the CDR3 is TGTGCCAGCAGTGAAACTCAGGGAAGGGGGGATCAGCCCCAGCATTTT.

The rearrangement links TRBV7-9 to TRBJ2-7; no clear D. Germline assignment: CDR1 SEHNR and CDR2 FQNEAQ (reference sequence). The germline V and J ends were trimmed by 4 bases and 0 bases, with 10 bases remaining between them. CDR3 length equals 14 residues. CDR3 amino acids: CASSSPGPSYEQYF. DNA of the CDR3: TGTGCCAGCAGCTCCCCCGGGCCCTCCTACGAGCAGTACTTC.

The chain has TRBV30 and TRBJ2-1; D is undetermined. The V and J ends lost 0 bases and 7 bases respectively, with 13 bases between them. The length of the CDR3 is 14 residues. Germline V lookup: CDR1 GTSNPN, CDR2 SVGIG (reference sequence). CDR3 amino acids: CAWSVIPPMNEQFF. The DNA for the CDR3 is TGTGCCTGGAGTGTTATTCCTCCCATGAATGAGCAGTTCTTC. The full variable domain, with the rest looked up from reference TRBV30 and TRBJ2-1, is SQTIHQWPATLVQPVGSPLSLECTVEGTSNPNLYWYRQAAGRGLQLLFYSVGIGQISSEVPQNLSASRPQDRQFILSSKKLLLSDSGFYLCAWSVIPPMNEQFFGPGTRLTVL.

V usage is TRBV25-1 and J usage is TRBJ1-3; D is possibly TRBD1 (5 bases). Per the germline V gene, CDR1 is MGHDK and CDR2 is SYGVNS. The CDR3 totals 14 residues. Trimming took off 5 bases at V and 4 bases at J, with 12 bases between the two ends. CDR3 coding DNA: TGTGCCAGCAGTCCTCTAACAGGCGGAAACACCATATATTTT. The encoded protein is CASSPLTGGNTIYF.

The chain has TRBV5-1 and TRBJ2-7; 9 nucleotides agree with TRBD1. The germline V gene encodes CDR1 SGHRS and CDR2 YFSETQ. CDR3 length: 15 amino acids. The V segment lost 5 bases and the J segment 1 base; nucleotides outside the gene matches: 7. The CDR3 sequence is CASSPGQGLSYEQYF. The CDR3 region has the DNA TGCGCCAGCAGTCCCGGACAGGGGTTATCCTACGAGCAGTACTTC.

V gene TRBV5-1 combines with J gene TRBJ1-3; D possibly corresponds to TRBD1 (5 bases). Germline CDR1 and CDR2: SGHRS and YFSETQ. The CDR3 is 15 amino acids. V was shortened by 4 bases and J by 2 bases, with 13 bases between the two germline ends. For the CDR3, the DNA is TGCGCCAGCAGCGTCCAGGGTACCGCTGGAAACACCATATATTTT. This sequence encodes CASSVQGTAGNTIYF.

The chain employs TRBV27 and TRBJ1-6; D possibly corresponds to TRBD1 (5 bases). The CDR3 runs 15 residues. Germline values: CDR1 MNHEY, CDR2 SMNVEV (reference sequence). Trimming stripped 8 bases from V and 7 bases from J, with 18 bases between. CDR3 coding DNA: TGTGCCAGCGGACGAGGGACTGCCCGAAATTCACCCCTCCACTTT. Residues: CASGRGTARNSPLHF.

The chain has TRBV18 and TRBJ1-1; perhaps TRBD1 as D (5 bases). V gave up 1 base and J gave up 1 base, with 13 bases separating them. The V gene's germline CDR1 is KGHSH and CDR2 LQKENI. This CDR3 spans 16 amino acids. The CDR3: CASSPLGGVPNTEAFF. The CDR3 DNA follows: TGTGCCAGCTCACCACTGGGAGGGGTCCCGAACACTGAAGCTTTCTTT.

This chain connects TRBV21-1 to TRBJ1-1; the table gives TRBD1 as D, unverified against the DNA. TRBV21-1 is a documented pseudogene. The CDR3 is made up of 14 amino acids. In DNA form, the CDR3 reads TGTGCCAGCAGCAAGCCAGGGGGGAACACTGAAGCTTTCTTT. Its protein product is CASSKPGGNTEAFF.

Here the CDR3 reads CASSYPGSYTF. In DNA, the CDR3 is TGTGCCAGCAGTTACCCAGGGTCCTACACCTTC. The rearrangement links TRBV6-2 or TRBV6-3 to TRBJ1-2; D possibly corresponds to TRBD1 (5 bases). Germline V gene sequence: CDR1 MNHEY, CDR2 SVGEGT. V lost 2 bases, J lost 10 bases, and 8 bases lay in between. There are 11 residues in the CDR3.

CDR3 sequence reads: CATKYLLSEKLFF. Here the CDR3 DNA reads TGTGCCACAAAGTACCTCCTTTCCGAAAAACTGTTTTTT. V usage is TRBV19 and J usage is TRBJ1-4, with no clear D. Trimming took 10 bases from V and 8 from J, leaving 17 bases between them. The germline V gene has CDR1 LNHDA and CDR2 SQIVND (reference sequence). CDR3 length equals 13 residues. Full variable domain (remainder filled in from reference TRBV19 and TRBJ1-4): DGGITQSPKYLFRKEGQNVTLSCEQNLNHDAMYWYRQDPGQGLRLIYYSQIVNDFQKGDIAEGYSVSREKKESFPLTVTSAQKNPTAFYLCATKYLLSEKLFFGSGTQLSVL.

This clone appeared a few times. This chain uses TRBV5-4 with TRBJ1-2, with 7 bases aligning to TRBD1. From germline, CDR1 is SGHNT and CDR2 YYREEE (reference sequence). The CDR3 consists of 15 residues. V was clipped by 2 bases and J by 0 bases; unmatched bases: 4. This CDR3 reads CASSFDRVTNYGYTF. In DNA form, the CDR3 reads TGTGCCAGCAGCTTTGACAGGGTTACTAACTATGGCTACACCTTC. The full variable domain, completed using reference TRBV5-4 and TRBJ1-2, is ETGVTQSPTHLIKTRGQQVTLRCSSQSGHNTVSWYQQALGQGPQFIFQYYREEENGRGNFPPRFSGLQFPNYSSELNVNALELDDSALYLCASSFDRVTNYGYTFGSGTRLTVV.

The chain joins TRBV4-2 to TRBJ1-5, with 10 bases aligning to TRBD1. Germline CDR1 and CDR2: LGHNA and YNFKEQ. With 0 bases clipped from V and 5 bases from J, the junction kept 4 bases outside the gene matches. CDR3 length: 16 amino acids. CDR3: CASSQDRGTGDQPQHF. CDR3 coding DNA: TGTGCCAGCAGCCAAGATCGGGGGACAGGGGATCAGCCCCAGCATTTT.

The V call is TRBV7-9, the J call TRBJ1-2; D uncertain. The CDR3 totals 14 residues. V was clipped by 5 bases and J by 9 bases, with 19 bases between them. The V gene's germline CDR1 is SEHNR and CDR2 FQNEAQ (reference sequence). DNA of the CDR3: TGTGCCAGCAGCACTCTGGAGGGTCGTGCTAGCTACACCTTC. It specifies CASSTLEGRASYTF.

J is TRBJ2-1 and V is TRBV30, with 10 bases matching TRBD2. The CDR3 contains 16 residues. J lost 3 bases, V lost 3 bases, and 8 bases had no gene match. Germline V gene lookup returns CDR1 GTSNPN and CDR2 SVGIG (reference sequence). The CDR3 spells CAWSPGLAGVYNEQFF. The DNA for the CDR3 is TGTGCCTGGAGCCCTGGGCTAGCGGGAGTCTACAATGAGCAGTTCTTC.

The CDR3 bases are TGTGCCAGCAGCCTTTGGTGGGGGACCCGCTCCTACGAGCAGTACTTC. It translates to CASSLWWGTRSYEQYF. The genes are TRBV11-2 and TRBJ2-7; either TRBD1 or TRBD2 may fit D (5 bases each). Per germline, CDR1 SGHAT and CDR2 FQNNGV. Trimming stripped 5 bases from V and 0 bases from J, with 17 bases between. The CDR3 has 16 residues.

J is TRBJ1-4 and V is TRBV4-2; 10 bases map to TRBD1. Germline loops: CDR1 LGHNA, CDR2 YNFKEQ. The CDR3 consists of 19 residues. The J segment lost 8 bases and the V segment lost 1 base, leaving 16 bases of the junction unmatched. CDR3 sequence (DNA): TGTGCCAGCAGCCAAGGGGTATCCAGACGACAGGGGGCGGGGGAAAAACTGTTTTTT. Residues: CASSQGVSRRQGAGEKLFF.

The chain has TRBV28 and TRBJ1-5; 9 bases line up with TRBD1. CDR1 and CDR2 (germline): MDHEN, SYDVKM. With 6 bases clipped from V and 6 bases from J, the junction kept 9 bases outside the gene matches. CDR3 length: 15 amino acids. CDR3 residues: CASSQITGGGQPQHF. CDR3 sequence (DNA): TGTGCCAGCAGCCAGATTACAGGGGGCGGTCAGCCCCAGCATTTT.

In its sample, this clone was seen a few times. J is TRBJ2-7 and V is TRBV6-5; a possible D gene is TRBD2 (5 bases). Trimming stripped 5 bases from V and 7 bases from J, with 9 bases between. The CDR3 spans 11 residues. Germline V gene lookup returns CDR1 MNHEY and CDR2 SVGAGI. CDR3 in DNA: TGTGCCAGCAGTCAAACGGGAGAGCAGTACTTC. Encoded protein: CASSQTGEQYF.

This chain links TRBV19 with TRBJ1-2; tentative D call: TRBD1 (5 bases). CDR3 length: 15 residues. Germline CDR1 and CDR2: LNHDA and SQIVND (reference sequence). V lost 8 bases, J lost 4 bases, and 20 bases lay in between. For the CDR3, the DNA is TGTGCCAGTCGTGAACAGGATACGGAGGGCTATGGCTACACCTTC. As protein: CASREQDTEGYGYTF.

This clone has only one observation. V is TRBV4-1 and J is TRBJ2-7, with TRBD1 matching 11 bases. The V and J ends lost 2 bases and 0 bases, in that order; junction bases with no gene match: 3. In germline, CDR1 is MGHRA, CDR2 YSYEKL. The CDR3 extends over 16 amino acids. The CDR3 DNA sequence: TGCGCCAGCAGCCAACGGGGACAGGGGGGCTCCTACGAGCAGTACTTC. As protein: CASSQRGQGGSYEQYF.

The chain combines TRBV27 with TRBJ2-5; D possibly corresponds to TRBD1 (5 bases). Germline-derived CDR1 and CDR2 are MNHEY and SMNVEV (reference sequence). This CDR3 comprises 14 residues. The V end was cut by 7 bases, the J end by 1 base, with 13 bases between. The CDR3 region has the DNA TGTGCCAGCAAATACACAGGACCCCAAGAGACCCAGTACTTC. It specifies CASKYTGPQETQYF.

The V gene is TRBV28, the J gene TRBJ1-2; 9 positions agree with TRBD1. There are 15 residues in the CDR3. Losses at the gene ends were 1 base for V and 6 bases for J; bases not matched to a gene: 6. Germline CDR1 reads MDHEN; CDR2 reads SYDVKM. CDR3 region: CASSLLGQGKDGYTF. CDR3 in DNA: TGTGCCAGCAGTTTATTGGGACAGGGAAAGGATGGCTACACCTTC.

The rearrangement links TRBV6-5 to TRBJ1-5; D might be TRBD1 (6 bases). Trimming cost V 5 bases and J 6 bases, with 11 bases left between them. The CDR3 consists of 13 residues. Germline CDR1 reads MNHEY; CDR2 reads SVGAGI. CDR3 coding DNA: TGTGCCAGCAGTACAGGGAGGGGTCAGCCCCAGCATTTT. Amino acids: CASSTGRGQPQHF.

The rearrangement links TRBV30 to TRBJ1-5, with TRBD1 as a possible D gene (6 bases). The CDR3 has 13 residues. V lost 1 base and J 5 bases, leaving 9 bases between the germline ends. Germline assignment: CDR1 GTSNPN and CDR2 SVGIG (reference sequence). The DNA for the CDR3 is TGTGCCTGGAGTGACAGGGAAGATCAGCCCCAGCATTTT. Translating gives CAWSDREDQPQHF.

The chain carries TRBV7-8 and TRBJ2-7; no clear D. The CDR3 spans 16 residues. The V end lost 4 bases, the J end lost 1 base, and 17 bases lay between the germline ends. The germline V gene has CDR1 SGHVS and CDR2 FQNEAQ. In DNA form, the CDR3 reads TGTGCCAGCAGCTACCGTTCCGGGCCCGTATCCTACGAGCAGTACTTC. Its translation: CASSYRSGPVSYEQYF.

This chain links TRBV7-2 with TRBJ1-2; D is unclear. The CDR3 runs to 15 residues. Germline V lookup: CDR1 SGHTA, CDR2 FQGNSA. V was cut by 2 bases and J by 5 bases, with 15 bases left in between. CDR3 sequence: CASSLSSPDLYGYTF. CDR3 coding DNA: TGTGCCAGCAGCTTATCGTCCCCGGACTTATATGGCTACACCTTC.

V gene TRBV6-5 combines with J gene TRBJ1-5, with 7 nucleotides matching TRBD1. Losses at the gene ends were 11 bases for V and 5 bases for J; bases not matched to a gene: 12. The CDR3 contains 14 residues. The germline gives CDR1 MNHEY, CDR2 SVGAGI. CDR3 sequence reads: CAGGSAGGYQPQHF. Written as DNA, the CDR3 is TGTGCCGGCGGGTCGGCAGGGGGATATCAGCCCCAGCATTTT.